This T cell receptor (beta chain) was observed in a study of blood T cell repertoires in COVID-19. Study information: Samples came from the United States, Italy and Spain, spanning acute and convalescent COVID-19. T cells, B-cell-depleted T cells, or PBMCs supplied cDNA or gDNA.

Study processing details: Amplified reference gene primers provided the basis for estimating nucleated cell counts. Generated by immunoSEQ multiplex PCR, the TCRdb table keeps only in-frame clones and is missing some. V and J calls and clone size are those listed in that table; D and trimming were worked out from the DNA. The sample holds 20,000 to 25,000 clones, roughly 80% seen once. V shed 4 bases and J shed 0 bases, with 9 bases lying between them. Germline V gives CDR1 SGHRS, CDR2 YFSETQ. CDR3 size: 14 residues. The origin of this receptor is a man aged 60 to 69 with active COVID-19. This sequence joins TRBV5-1 and TRBJ2-3; D uncertain. The source material was peripheral blood. The CDR3 sequence is CASSALPSTDTQYF. In nucleotides, the CDR3 is TGCGCCAGCAGCGCCCTACCGAGCACAGATACGCAGTATTTT.